This T cell receptor (beta chain) appears in the sequencing data of a study of cytomegalovirus exposure and HLA in healthy donors. Study-wide background: It was reported in a later analysis that the same platform had been used for the 120 validation repertoires as for the 550 to 700 first-cohort repertoires.

General study points: According to a subsequent analysis, TCR clusters from the first cohort were inclined to appear together in the roughly 120 validation repertoires. Rarity marked most TCR sequences, yet some public TCRs occurred in many donors.

Sequencing used immunoSEQ multiplex PCR; TCRdb keeps in-frame clones, though not all of them. Among some 180,000 clones, about 81% were seen once, and the ten largest hold 0.95% to 1.5%. Germline loops: CDR1 SQVTM, CDR2 ANQGSEA. With V trimmed by 6 bases and J by 10 bases, 7 bases remained unmatched. This CDR3 spans 13 amino acids. The donors belonged to the 120-subject validation cohort, separate from the roughly 700-subject first cohort. On this clone itself: Its matching antigen is unknown.

The clonotype originates from a woman in her 30s in good health and CMV-seronegative. Sequenced input: PBMCs. The J gene is TRBJ1-4, the V gene TRBV29-1; TRBD1 matches 11 bases. CDR3 loop: CSVAGTGGGKLFF. In DNA, the CDR3 is TGCAGCGTGGCCGGGACAGGGGGTGGAAAACTGTTTTTT. Drawing the rest from reference TRBV29-1 and TRBJ1-4, the complete variable domain is SAVISQKPSRDICQRGTSLTIQCQVDSQVTMMFWYRQQPGQSLTLIATANQGSEATYESGFVIDKFPISRPNLTFSTLTVSNMSPEDSSIYLCSVAGTGGGKLFFGSGTQLSVL.